The present T cell receptor beta chain was sequenced within a study of T cell repertoires in cytomegalovirus infection. Whole-study results and caveats: The study found HLA-C-restricted CMV-specific TCR beta clonotypes dominating the ex vivo response.

TCRdb re-called the reads through MiXCR, storing one row per CDR3 protein. The sample holds around 200,000 distinct CDR3 sequences; roughly 15% are singletons and the top ten take under 30%. About this clonotype itself: No antigen is known for it.

The CDR3 runs to 19 residues. Per the germline V gene, CDR1 is SGHDN and CDR2 is FVKESK. V lost 0 bases to trimming and J lost 0 bases; unmatched junction nucleotides: 8. The specimen was CD8+ T cells from PBMCs. This chain joins TRBV14 and TRBJ2-6; 7 bases agree with TRBD1. This clonotype originated in a human donor in good health (CMV status not recorded). Some clones in this sample may be carry-over from other donors' samples. CDR3 sequence (DNA): TGTGCCAGCAGCCAAGATGCTTGGACAGGCCGCTCTGGGGCCAACGTCCTGACTTTC. It is translated as CASSQDAWTGRSGANVLTF.